The 23 T cell receptor beta chains given below trace back to one sample, sequenced in a study of cytomegalovirus exposure and HLA in healthy donors. Researchers ran the PCR with 60 Vbeta and 13 Jbeta primers. Data came from immunoSEQ multiplex PCR; TCRdb stores just in-frame clones and leaves some out. Among 150,000 or so clones listed, roughly 82% were seen once. The sequenced material came from PBMCs. These receptors all come from a man aged 25 to 45 in good health and CMV-seropositive.

The chain combines TRBV6-5 with TRBJ2-3; TRBD1 might be the D (6 bases). Germline lookup yields CDR1 MNHEY and CDR2 SVGAGI. The germline V and J ends were trimmed by 2 bases and 5 bases, with 11 bases remaining between them. The CDR3 is 14 amino acids. CDR3 nucleotide sequence: TGTGCCAGCAGTTACGGTTTAGGGGGAGATACGCAGTATTTT. This gives the protein CASSYGLGGDTQYF.

V and J are TRBV18 and TRBJ2-1, with 11 bases lining up with TRBD1. The CDR3 runs 15 residues. V shed 6 bases and J 2 bases; nucleotides not matched to a gene: 3. CDR1 is KGHSH and CDR2 is LQKENI in the germline V gene. CDR3 sequence: CASSPGQGAYNEQFF. The CDR3 DNA sequence: TGTGCCAGCTCTCCGGGACAGGGGGCCTACAATGAGCAGTTCTTC.

The chain combines TRBV7-8 with TRBJ2-1; D may be TRBD2 (6 bases). Per the germline V gene, CDR1 is SGHVS and CDR2 is FQNEAQ. Trimming cost V 1 base and J 6 bases, with 16 bases left between them. This CDR3 has 16 amino acids. The CDR3 protein is CASSLGYRERTNEQFF. The CDR3 DNA reads as TGTGCCAGCAGCTTAGGGTACCGGGAGCGGACCAATGAGCAGTTCTTC.

This clone was observed a few times. The chain combines TRBV28 with TRBJ1-5; D remains ambiguous. The CDR3 covers 14 residues. Germline V gene data show CDR1 as MDHEN and CDR2 as SYDVKM. Trimming took 7 bases from V and 0 from J, leaving 10 bases between them. CDR3 in DNA: TGTGCCAGCAACAGAGATAATAGCAATCAGCCCCAGCATTTT. Translated, it gives CASNRDNSNQPQHF.

This sequence joins TRBV6-5 and TRBJ2-5, with 9 nucleotides matching TRBD1. CDR1 and CDR2 from the germline V gene are MNHEY and SVGAGI. The CDR3 has 15 residues. After removal of 4 bases from V and 5 bases from J, the junction contained 8 bases not matched to a gene. The CDR3 DNA is TGTGCCAGCAGTTTCTCGCCCGGGACAGGGGAGACCCAGTACTTC. It is translated as CASSFSPGTGETQYF.

This clone was detected once. The V call is TRBV29-1, the J call TRBJ2-1; TRBD2 matches at 7 bases. The J segment lost 0 bases and the V segment lost 3 bases, leaving 5 bases of the junction unmatched. This CDR3 region has 15 residues. The germline V gene encodes CDR1 SQVTM and CDR2 ANQGSEA. CDR3 in DNA: TGCAGCGTTGAGGGGGGGGACTACTCCTACAATGAGCAGTTCTTC. This translates into CSVEGGDYSYNEQFF.

This chain uses TRBV19 with TRBJ1-1, with D possibly being TRBD1 (5 bases). CDR1 LNHDA and CDR2 SQIVND come from the germline V gene (reference sequence). V dropped 5 bases and J dropped 5 bases, with 15 bases sitting between them. The CDR3 has 14 residues. The CDR3 region has the DNA TGTGCCAGTAGTCAGGCGGGGGGATGGACTGAAGCTTTCTTT. Translating it yields CASSQAGGWTEAFF.

This chain's CDR3 is CASSLLGGDYNEQFF. The CDR3 nucleotides are TGCGCCAGCAGCTTGTTGGGAGGAGATTACAATGAGCAGTTCTTC. The V gene is TRBV5-1, the J gene TRBJ2-1; weak D call: TRBD2 (6 bases). Per the germline V gene, CDR1 is SGHRS and CDR2 is YFSETQ. Trimming pared 1 base from V and 4 bases from J, leaving 12 bases between. This CDR3 is built from 15 residues.

This chain joins TRBV29-1 and TRBJ1-1; 9 bases map to TRBD1. The CDR3 has 13 amino acids. CDR1 is SQVTM and CDR2 is ANQGSEA in the germline V gene. The ends lost 4 bases at V and 3 bases at J; junction bases unmatched: 3. CDR3 region: CSVGDRGDTEAFF. The CDR3 nucleotides are TGCAGCGTTGGAGACAGGGGGGACACTGAAGCTTTCTTT. The variable domain in full, with the rest retrieved from reference TRBV29-1 and TRBJ1-1, is SAVISQKPSRDICQRGTSLTIQCQVDSQVTMMFWYRQQPGQSLTLIATANQGSEATYESGFVIDKFPISRPNLTFSTLTVSNMSPEDSSIYLCSVGDRGDTEAFFGQGTRLTVV.

This clone appeared a few times. The chain carries TRBV4-1 and TRBJ2-2, with TRBD1 matching over 8 bases. The V and J ends lost 1 base and 4 bases, in that order; junction bases with no gene match: 5. This CDR3 spans 16 amino acids. Per the germline V gene, CDR1 is MGHRA and CDR2 is YSYEKL. CDR3 amino acids: CASSQGGTGITGELFF. In DNA, the CDR3 is TGCGCCAGCAGCCAAGGGGGGACAGGAATCACCGGGGAGCTGTTTTTT.

In regard to this clone: The junction does not match germline at one end; this may be a read error. The chain combines TRBV29-1 with TRBJ1-1, with D tentatively TRBD1 (6 bases). The germline V gene encodes CDR1 SQVTM and CDR2 ANQGSEA. The CDR3 runs 12 residues. The CDR3 here is CSVKEGHLEAFF. CDR3 sequence (DNA): TGCAGCGTTAAAGAGGGACACCTTGAAGCTTTCTTT.

This rearrangement joins TRBV19 to TRBJ1-4; TRBD1 matches 10 bases. With 8 bases clipped from V and 2 bases from J, the junction kept 8 bases outside the gene matches. CDR3 length equals 16 residues. Germline V CDR1 and CDR2: LNHDA, SQIVND (reference sequence). The CDR3 is CASSRDRGSTNEKLFF. The CDR3 nucleotides are TGTGCCAGTTCCCGGGACAGGGGCTCCACTAATGAAAAACTGTTTTTT.

V and J are TRBV5-1 and TRBJ2-5; the match to TRBD1 covers 10 bases. The J call could be wrong; TRBJ2-7 is a better fit for the DNA end. Germline-derived CDR1 and CDR2 are SGHRS and YFSETQ. The CDR3 runs 16 residues. The CDR3 nucleotides read TGCGCCAGCAGCTTGGGTACAGACAGGGGGCTGTACGAGCAGTACTTC. As protein: CASSLGTDRGLYEQYF.

CDR3 DNA: TGTGCCAGCAGGACGACAGGGGGCGCCGGGGAGCTGTTTTTT. It yields the protein CASRTTGGAGELFF. The chain recombines TRBV6-5 with TRBJ2-2; 10 bases align to TRBD1. Germline-derived CDR1 and CDR2 are MNHEY and SVGAGI. V shed 6 bases and J 6 bases; nucleotides not matched to a gene: 4. The CDR3 length is 14 residues.

The chain combines TRBV19 with TRBJ1-2, with no clear D. The CDR3 length is 12 residues. Trimming removed 6 bases at V and 6 bases at J, with 11 bases between. CDR1 is LNHDA and CDR2 is SQIVND in the germline V gene (reference sequence). The DNA of the CDR3 is TGTGCCAGTAGACAGCCTCCGAATGGCTACACCTTC. This gives the protein CASRQPPNGYTF. The full variable domain, completed using reference TRBV19 and TRBJ1-2, is DGGITQSPKYLFRKEGQNVTLSCEQNLNHDAMYWYRQDPGQGLRLIYYSQIVNDFQKGDIAEGYSVSREKKESFPLTVTSAQKNPTAFYLCASRQPPNGYTFGSGTRLTVV.

The V call is TRBV21-1, the J call TRBJ2-4; the table's D call, TRBD2, was not checked against the DNA. TRBV21-1 is a known pseudogene. There are 16 residues in the CDR3. CDR3 DNA: TGTGCCAGCAGCAAACAGGAGGGGAGGGACAAAAACATTCAGTACTTC. This sequence encodes CASSKQEGRDKNIQYF.

The chain uses TRBV5-6 and TRBJ1-4; D not resolved. The CDR3 runs to 17 residues. V was trimmed by 0 bases and J by 5 bases, leaving 17 bases between them. From germline, CDR1 is SGHDT and CDR2 YYEEEE. CDR3 DNA: TGTGCCAGCAGCTTGGCGGGAAAGGGCCGGGGAAATGAAAAACTGTTTTTT. It codes for CASSLAGKGRGNEKLFF.

This chain connects TRBV4-1 to TRBJ1-5; possibly TRBD1 for D (5 bases). The CDR3 consists of 17 residues. Germline V gene data show CDR1 as MGHRA and CDR2 as YSYEKL. Trimming removed 1 base at V and 4 bases at J, with 17 bases between. The CDR3 is CASSQGLGRAKNQPQHF. In DNA, the CDR3 is TGCGCCAGCAGCCAAGGGTTGGGCAGGGCGAAGAATCAGCCCCAGCATTTT.

The chain combines TRBV5-4 with TRBJ1-4; D is ambiguous. Germline loops: CDR1 SGHNT, CDR2 YYREEE (reference sequence). The CDR3 is 14 residues long. The V and J ends lost 4 bases and 0 bases respectively, with 7 bases between them. The CDR3 region is CASSREATNEKLFF. The DNA for the CDR3 is TGTGCCAGCAGCCGTGAGGCAACTAATGAAAAACTGTTTTTT. Combining the CDR3 with reference TRBV5-4 and TRBJ1-4 gives the whole variable domain ETGVTQSPTHLIKTRGQQVTLRCSSQSGHNTVSWYQQALGQGPQFIFQYYREEENGRGNFPPRFSGLQFPNYSSELNVNALELDDSALYLCASSREATNEKLFFGSGTQLSVL.

This chain joins TRBV5-4 and TRBJ2-1, with D possibly being TRBD2 (5 bases). The CDR3 has 13 amino acids. The germline V and J ends were trimmed by 2 bases and 9 bases, with 12 bases remaining between them. From germline, CDR1 is SGHNT and CDR2 YYREEE (reference sequence). DNA for the CDR3: TGTGCCAGCAGCTTAGCGAGGGTAGCTGAGCAGTTCTTC. It codes for CASSLARVAEQFF.

The chain links TRBV28 to TRBJ1-1; TRBD1 might be the D (5 bases). This CDR3 is built from 14 residues. Germline V gene sequence: CDR1 MDHEN, CDR2 SYDVKM. V shed 8 bases and J shed 3 bases, with 16 bases lying between them. The chain's CDR3 is CASLGEGRYTEAFF. The CDR3, as DNA: TGTGCCAGCTTAGGGGAGGGGCGATACACTGAAGCTTTCTTT.

The chain is built from TRBV4-1 and TRBJ1-4; a possible D gene is TRBD1 (6 bases). The CDR3 is 13 amino acids. The germline CDR1 and CDR2 sequences are MGHRA and YSYEKL. V was cut by 1 base and J by 7 bases, with 7 bases left in between. Written as DNA, the CDR3 is TGCGCCAGCAGCCAAGGAGGGGGTGAAAAACTGTTTTTT. Protein: CASSQGGGEKLFF.

CDR3 sequence reads: CASSGLAGKETQYF. The CDR3 DNA follows: TGTGCCAGCAGCGGACTAGCGGGAAAAGAGACCCAGTACTTC. The genes are TRBV5-5 and TRBJ2-5; TRBD2 agrees at 12 bases. Germline V lookup: CDR1 SGHKS, CDR2 YYEKEE (reference sequence). The CDR3 covers 14 residues. V lost 4 bases and J lost 3; bases outside the gene matches: 1.